Shown below are 30 T cell receptor beta chains from a single sample sequenced in a study of blood T cells in healthy people across ages. The authors ran a second PCR of 7 to 11 cycles using a sample-barcoded 5' primer and a J-beta primer mix. Each CDR3 protein is one row after TCRdb ran MiXCR on the 5' RACE reads. The sample contains about 680,000 distinct CDR3 sequences, roughly 49% of which appear only once. The sample was blood. These receptors were collected from a woman aged 55-69 years in good health.

There are many counts of this clonotype. The chain recombines TRBV14 with TRBJ2-6; 9 positions match TRBD1. J was trimmed by 4 bases and V by 0 bases; bases with no gene match: 10. The CDR3 sequence is 19 residues long. CDR1 is SGHDN, CDR2 FVKESK, per germline. The CDR3 DNA reads TGTGCCAGCAGCCAAGAAAGGATACAGGGGGCTTACGGGGCCAACGTCCTGACTTTC. Its translation: CASSQERIQGAYGANVLTF.

The chain links TRBV20-1 to TRBJ2-5; 11 bases line up with TRBD2. The V gene's germline CDR1 is DFQATT and CDR2 SNEGSKA (reference sequence). CDR3 length equals 15 residues. Trimming removed 4 bases from V and 5 bases from J; junction bases left unmatched: 9. CDR3 coding DNA: TGCAGTGCTATCCGCGGTAGCGGGAGGGTCGAGACCCAGTACTTC. It yields the protein CSAIRGSGRVETQYF.

This chain joins TRBV15 and TRBJ1-1; no clear D gene. CDR1 is LNHNV, CDR2 YYDKDF, per germline (reference sequence). CDR3 length: 14 amino acids. Trimming cost V 3 bases and J 1 base, with 9 bases left between them. This CDR3 is CATSRGSGNTEAFF. DNA for the CDR3: TGTGCCACCAGCAGGGGGTCAGGGAACACTGAAGCTTTCTTT.

This clonotype was seen a few times. The rearrangement joins TRBV2 to TRBJ2-7; D not resolved. The V end was cut by 5 bases, the J end by 0 bases, with 14 bases between. The CDR3 is made up of 15 amino acids. In germline, CDR1 is SNHLY, CDR2 FYNNEI. The CDR3 loop reads CASSPGHIFSYEQYF. In nucleotides, the CDR3 is TGTGCCAGCAGTCCAGGCCATATATTCTCCTACGAGCAGTACTTC.

The chain has TRBV28 and TRBJ2-5; 7 bases map to TRBD2. The end of the DNA fits TRBJ2-7 better, so the J call may be wrong. Germline CDR1 is MDHEN and CDR2 is SYDVKM. CDR3 length: 14 residues. The CDR3 nucleotides are TGTGCCAGCAGTAGATCCGGGGGGAGGTACGAGCAGTACTTC. It specifies CASSRSGGRYEQYF.

V and J are TRBV9 and TRBJ2-7, with 8 nucleotides matching TRBD2. V shed 0 bases and J 6 bases; nucleotides not matched to a gene: 8. The CDR3 is 15 residues long. CDR1 SGDLS and CDR2 YYNGEE come from the germline V gene. CDR3 nucleotide sequence: TGTGCCAGCAGCGTAGGGACGGGAGGGCCCCGCGAGCAGTACTTC. It yields the protein CASSVGTGGPREQYF.

Comment on this clonotype: Possible read error: a much larger clone is one base away. This chain connects TRBV4-2 to TRBJ2-3, with 7 bases identical to TRBD2. The trim removed 2 bases at V and 6 bases at J, leaving 5 bases unmatched. CDR1 is LGHNA and CDR2 is YNFKEQ in the germline V gene. The CDR3 covers 14 residues. CDR3 region: CASSQRAGGDTQYF. DNA for the CDR3: TGTGCCAGCAGCCAACGGGCCGGGGGGGATACGCAGTATTTT.

The chain carries TRBV12-3 or TRBV12-4 and TRBJ2-5; tentative D call: TRBD2 (6 bases). With 5 bases removed from V and 5 bases from J, the gap between germline ends came to 15 bases. This CDR3 comprises 14 residues. CDR3 coding DNA: TGTGCCAGCAGTCCTACCCCGGGGGTGGAGACCCAGTACTTC. Its protein is CASSPTPGVETQYF.

This clonotype has more than one count but fewer than ten. The chain carries TRBV12-3 or TRBV12-4 and TRBJ2-5; D is possibly TRBD1 (5 bases). Deletions cut 4 bases from V and 3 bases from J, with 9 bases between. This CDR3 is 13 amino acids long. The CDR3 region is CASSSSREETQYF. The DNA for the CDR3 is TGTGCCAGCAGTTCCAGCAGGGAAGAGACCCAGTACTTC.

The V and J genes are TRBV20-1 and TRBJ2-1, with D perhaps being TRBD1 or TRBD2 (6 bases each). The closer fit of TRBJ2-7 to the DNA end suggests the J call may be wrong. This CDR3 spans 16 amino acids. Germline V gene data show CDR1 as DFQATT and CDR2 as SNEGSKA (reference sequence). For the CDR3, the DNA is TGCAGTGCTAGCCTCAGGAGGGGGAGCTCCTACAATGAGCAGTACTTC. It yields the protein CSASLRRGSSYNEQYF.

The sample holds a few counts of this clonotype. This chain connects TRBV7-9 to TRBJ2-3, with D tentatively TRBD2 (5 bases). Germline CDR1 SEHNR, CDR2 FQNEAQ (reference sequence). Trimming shortened V by 1 base and J by 2 bases, and 13 bases separated the two germline ends. The CDR3 extends over 16 amino acids. This CDR3 is CASSLGDYPFTDTQYF. CDR3 coding DNA: TGTGCCAGCAGCTTAGGTGACTACCCTTTCACAGATACGCAGTATTTT.

The rearrangement joins TRBV15 to TRBJ1-1; D gene uncertain. Germline CDR1 is LNHNV and CDR2 is YYDKDF (reference sequence). Trimming stripped 0 bases from V and 6 bases from J, with 5 bases between. This CDR3 comprises 12 residues. This CDR3 is CATSRDKSEAFF. CDR3 DNA sequence: TGTGCCACCAGCAGAGATAAATCTGAAGCTTTCTTT.

The V gene is TRBV13, the J gene TRBJ1-1; the D is unclear. CDR3 length equals 15 residues. The V end lost 1 base, the J end lost 3 bases, and 12 bases lay between the germline ends. Germline CDR1 and CDR2: PRHDT and FYEKMQ (reference sequence). CDR3: CASSLVFGRDTEAFF. In nucleotides, the CDR3 is TGTGCCAGCAGCTTAGTTTTCGGCAGAGACACTGAAGCTTTCTTT.

The gene calls are TRBV20-1 and TRBJ2-5; D possibly corresponds to TRBD2 (5 bases). In germline, CDR1 is DFQATT, CDR2 SNEGSKA (reference sequence). V was trimmed by 2 bases and J by 11 bases, leaving 18 bases between them. The CDR3 extends over 13 amino acids. CDR3 nucleotide sequence: TGCAGTGCTAGACTAGCCCTCGGGGATGAGCAGTACTTC. Its translation is CSARLALGDEQYF.

This clonotype was seen only once. The chain recombines TRBV10-3 with TRBJ1-6, with no clear D. This CDR3 is 13 amino acids long. Germline V lookup: CDR1 ENHRY, CDR2 SYGVKD. V gave up 2 bases and J gave up 7 bases, with 6 bases separating them. CDR3 sequence (DNA): TGTGCCATCAGTGAGCAGGAGAATTCACCCCTCCACTTT. This gives the protein CAISEQENSPLHF.

The rearrangement uses TRBV21-1 and TRBJ2-2. TRBV21-1 is classified as a pseudogene. The CDR3 sequence is 14 residues long. Written as DNA, the CDR3 is TGTGCCAGCAGCAAAGAAACAGACACCGGGGAGCTGTTTTTT. It translates to CASSKETDTGELFF.

V gene TRBV25-1 combines with J gene TRBJ2-7; no definite D call. The germline gives CDR1 MGHDK, CDR2 SYGVNS. The V end lost 8 bases, the J end lost 3 bases, and 8 bases lay between the germline ends. The CDR3 runs 11 residues. The CDR3 sequence is CASRPLYEQYF. The CDR3 region has the DNA TGTGCCAGCCGTCCCCTCTACGAGCAGTACTTC.

The chain combines TRBV28 with TRBJ1-2; D is possibly TRBD1 (5 bases). The V gene lost 8 bases and the J gene lost 7 bases, with 11 bases spanning the gap. Per the germline V gene, CDR1 is MDHEN and CDR2 is SYDVKM. The CDR3 has 11 residues. The CDR3 DNA reads TGTGCCAGCTTCCAGGGTGGTGGCTACACCTTC. Encoded protein: CASFQGGGYTF.

This clonotype was seen a few times. This chain connects TRBV20-1 to TRBJ2-1, with TRBD2 identical over 7 bases. Per the germline V gene, CDR1 is DFQATT and CDR2 is SNEGSKA (reference sequence). Trimming removed 1 base from V and 6 bases from J; junction bases left unmatched: 0. This CDR3 is 12 amino acids long. CDR3 protein: CSARGTSNEQFF. CDR3 in DNA: TGCAGTGCTAGAGGGACTAGCAATGAGCAGTTCTTC.

The V gene is TRBV28, the J gene TRBJ2-3; 9 bases align to TRBD1. From germline, CDR1 is MDHEN and CDR2 SYDVKM. The CDR3 runs to 16 residues. V dropped 3 bases and J dropped 0; count of bases not matched to a gene: 4. CDR3 loop: CASSLAGQGSTDTQYF. Written as DNA, the CDR3 is TGTGCCAGCAGTTTGGCGGGACAGGGAAGCACAGATACGCAGTATTTT.

This rearrangement joins TRBV7-2 to TRBJ1-6; perhaps TRBD1 as D (5 bases). Trimming removed 0 bases at V and 2 bases at J, with 11 bases between. CDR1 and CDR2 (germline): SGHTA, FQGNSA. This CDR3 is 17 amino acids long. The DNA of the CDR3 is TGTGCCAGCAGCTTAGCGGTTGGGGGAACCTATAATTCACCCCTCCACTTT. Amino acids: CASSLAVGGTYNSPLHF.

This clonotype was counted between two and nine times. The chain uses TRBV7-8 and TRBJ2-7; 11 bases are shared with TRBD1. After removal of 5 bases from V and 6 bases from J, the junction contained 6 bases not matched to a gene. Germline values: CDR1 SGHVS, CDR2 FQNEAQ. CDR3 length: 14 residues. CDR3 loop: CASSHGQGAGEQYF. The CDR3 DNA sequence: TGTGCCAGCAGCCATGGACAGGGGGCGGGCGAGCAGTACTTC.

This clonotype was observed once. The genes are TRBV20-1 and TRBJ2-3; 9 bases match TRBD2. With V trimmed by 6 bases and J by 1 base, 5 bases remained unmatched. The germline gives CDR1 DFQATT, CDR2 SNEGSKA (reference sequence). This CDR3 has 14 amino acids. The CDR3 bases are TGCAGTGCCCCTAAGCGGGAGGGCACAGATACGCAGTATTTT. This gives the protein CSAPKREGTDTQYF.

V usage is TRBV29-1 and J usage is TRBJ2-1; perhaps TRBD1 as D (6 bases). This CDR3 has 14 residues. The germline CDR1 and CDR2 sequences are SQVTM and ANQGSEA. Trimming stripped 7 bases from V and 7 bases from J, with 20 bases between. The CDR3 spells CSAPRQVLGNEQFF. CDR3 coding DNA: TGCAGCGCCCCCCGACAGGTTCTCGGGAATGAGCAGTTCTTC.

This clonotype was observed a few times. One end of the junction fails to match germline, which may point to a read error. The chain uses TRBV2 and TRBJ2-1, with 8 nucleotides matching TRBD2. CDR1 is SNHLY, CDR2 FYNNEI, per germline. This CDR3 contains 14 residues. CDR3 bases: TGTGCCAGCAGGGAAGGGACTAGAGACAATGAGCAGTTCTTC. It encodes CASREGTRDNEQFF.

Notes on this clonotype: A much larger clonotype is one base distant, so this may be a read error. The chain employs TRBV5-1 and TRBJ2-1, with 8 bases lining up with TRBD2. With 0 bases clipped from V and 6 bases from J, the junction kept 11 bases outside the gene matches. CDR3 length: 17 amino acids. The germline gives CDR1 SGHRS, CDR2 YFSETQ. CDR3 nucleotide sequence: TGCGCCAGCAGCTTGGAGGGACTAGGGCCGACGGCCAATGAGCAGTTCTTC. Translation gives CASSLEGLGPTANEQFF.

This clonotype has a single count. The chain uses TRBV5-1 and TRBJ2-3; D may correspond to TRBD1 or TRBD2 (6 bases each). This CDR3 has 16 residues. The V gene's germline CDR1 is SGHRS and CDR2 YFSETQ. V dropped 7 bases and J dropped 3 bases, with 21 bases sitting between them. CDR3 sequence reads: CASRYREGGETDTQYF. The CDR3 DNA reads TGCGCCAGCCGCTACAGGGAAGGAGGGGAAACAGATACGCAGTATTTT.

Only a few counts were recorded for this clonotype. This rearrangement joins TRBV5-1 to TRBJ1-2; D unclear. The germline V and J ends were trimmed by 3 bases and 0 bases, with 12 bases remaining between them. This CDR3 comprises 15 residues. Germline values: CDR1 SGHRS, CDR2 YFSETQ. The DNA for the CDR3 is TGCGCCAGCAGCTCGTCAGGAGCTACTAACTATGGCTACACCTTC. Its protein product is CASSSSGATNYGYTF.

The chain combines TRBV27 with TRBJ1-4, with D uncertain. V was clipped by 2 bases and J by 8 bases, with 18 bases between them. The CDR3 contains 16 residues. The germline V gene has CDR1 MNHEY and CDR2 SMNVEV (reference sequence). Written as DNA, the CDR3 is TGTGCCAGCAGTTTACTCTATGCGGGGTTGGGCGAAAAACTGTTTTTT. This encodes CASSLLYAGLGEKLFF.

This chain joins TRBV20-1 and TRBJ2-1; 7 bases map to TRBD2. The trim removed 6 bases at V and 2 bases at J, leaving 7 bases unmatched. Germline V gives CDR1 DFQATT, CDR2 SNEGSKA (reference sequence). The CDR3 covers 14 residues. The DNA of the CDR3 is TGCAGTGCAACACTAGCGCTCACCTACAATGAGCAGTTCTTC. Amino acid sequence: CSATLALTYNEQFF.